A selection of T cell receptor beta chains follows, all from one sample in a study of OX40 agonist ivuxolimab in advanced cancers. Measured with immunoSEQ multiplex PCR; TCRdb has only the in-frame clones, and not every one. The sample gives roughly 19,000 clones, about 86% of which show up once; about 14% is in the top ten. Sequencing used CD4+ or CD8+ T cells sorted from blood, obtained in a trial of the OX40 agonist ivuxolimab. These receptor sequences come from an adult with an advanced solid tumor such as melanoma, head and neck, liver or kidney cancer. Both conserved end residues are part of each CDR3. D genes are given only for firm matches. Size values are once, few and many counts, or a class for expanded clones, and some rows have none.

v_gene	abundance	d_gene	j_gene	CDR3nt	CDR3aa
TRBV12-5	NA	TRBD2	TRBJ2-1	TGTGCTAGTTCCGGGACTAGCGGATACAATGAGCAGTTCTTC	CASSGTSGYNEQFF
TRBV18	NA	NA	TRBJ2-7	TGTGCCAGCTCACTACAATCCTACGAGCAGTACTTC	CASSLQSYEQYF
TRBV28	NA	TRBD1	TRBJ2-3	TGTGCCAGCAGTTATCCAGGGGGCGCGAATACGCAGTATTTT	CASSYPGGANTQYF
TRBV28	NA	TRBD1	TRBJ2-7	TGTGCCTTCCGACAGGGGGCTCTCGACGAGCAGTACTTC	CAFRQGALDEQYF
TRBV18	NA	NA	TRBJ1-1	TGTGCCAGCTCAATCACGTCGGGGTTGGACACTGAAGCTTTCTTT	CASSITSGLDTEAFF
TRBV4-3	NA	TRBD2	TRBJ2-1	TGCGCCAGCAGCCTAGGACTAGCGGACAATGAGCAGTTCTTC	CASSLGLADNEQFF
TRBV6-4	NA	NA	TRBJ2-3	TGTGCCAGCAGTGTCGTAGGGGGGGCAGATACGCAGTATTTT	CASSVVGGADTQYF
TRBV11-2	once	NA	TRBJ2-7	TGTGCCAGCAGCTTAGAAAGGGTGAGGGTCTCCGAGCAGTACTTC	CASSLERVRVSEQYF
TRBV28	NA	NA	TRBJ2-3	TGTGCCAGCAGTTTCTCTAGCACAGATACGCAGTATTTT	CASSFSSTDTQYF
TRBV30	NA	NA	TRBJ1-4	TGTGCCTGGACTACGAAAGGTACAGGCTCACAACAAGCAACTAATGAAAAACTGTTTTTT	CAWTTKGTGSQQATNEKLFF